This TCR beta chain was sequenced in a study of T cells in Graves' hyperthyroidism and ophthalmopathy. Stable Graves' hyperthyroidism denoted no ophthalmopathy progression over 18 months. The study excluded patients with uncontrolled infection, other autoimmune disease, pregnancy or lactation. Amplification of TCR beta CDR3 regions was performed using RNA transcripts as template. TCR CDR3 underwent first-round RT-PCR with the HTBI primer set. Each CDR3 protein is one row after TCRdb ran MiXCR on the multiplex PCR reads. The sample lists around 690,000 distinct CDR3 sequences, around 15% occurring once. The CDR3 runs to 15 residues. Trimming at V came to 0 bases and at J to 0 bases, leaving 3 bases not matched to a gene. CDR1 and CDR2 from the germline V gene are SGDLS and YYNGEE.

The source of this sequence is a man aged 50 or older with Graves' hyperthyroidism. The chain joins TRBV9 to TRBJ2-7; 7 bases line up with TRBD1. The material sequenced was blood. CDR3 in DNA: TGTGCCAGCAGCGTAGGACAGGGCTTCTCCTACGAGCAGTACTTC. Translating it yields CASSVGQGFSYEQYF.